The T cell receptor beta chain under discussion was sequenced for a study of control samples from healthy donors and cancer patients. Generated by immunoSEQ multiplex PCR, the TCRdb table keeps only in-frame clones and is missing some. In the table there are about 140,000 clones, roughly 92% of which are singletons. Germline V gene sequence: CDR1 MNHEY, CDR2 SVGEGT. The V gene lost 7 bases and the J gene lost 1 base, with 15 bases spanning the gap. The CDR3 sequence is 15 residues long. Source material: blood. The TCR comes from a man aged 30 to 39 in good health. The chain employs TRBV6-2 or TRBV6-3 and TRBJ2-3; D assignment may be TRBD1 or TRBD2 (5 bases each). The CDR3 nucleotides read TGTGCCAGCAACCCGGGCATGGGGGGCACAGATACGCAGTATTTT. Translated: CASNPGMGGTDTQYF.